This T cell receptor (beta chain) was sequenced during a study of blood T cell repertoires in COVID-19. Each recovered donor of Cohort 3 presented with two negative PCRs, clearance, or symptom resolution. This table comes from immunoSEQ multiplex PCR, and its TCRdb copy is limited to in-frame clones, with some not included. Here the sample spans 200,000 to 250,000 clones, about 88% being singletons. The CDR3 contains 13 residues. Germline V gene lookup returns CDR1 LNHDA and CDR2 SQIVND (reference sequence). V lost 5 bases and J 5 bases, leaving 10 bases between the germline ends. This receptor was identified in a woman in her twenties or thirties who had recovered from COVID-19. The chain couples TRBV19 to TRBJ1-5; D is possibly TRBD1 (5 bases). Input material: PBMCs or T cells enriched from blood (not recorded which). The CDR3 nucleotides are TGTGCCAGTAGTTCACAGGCCTATCAGCCCCAGCATTTT. Encoded protein: CASSSQAYQPQHF.